This entry concerns a single TCR beta chain. These data originate in a study of blood T cell repertoires in COVID-19. TCRdb keeps only in-frame clones here, not all; method: immunoSEQ multiplex PCR. Counted here are some 300,000 clones, roughly 91% occurring once; the ten biggest clones make up approximately 2.9%. The V and J ends lost 4 bases and 0 bases, in that order; junction bases with no gene match: 2. Germline V CDR1 and CDR2: LNHDA, SQIVND (reference sequence). The CDR3 totals 15 residues. The chain is built from TRBV19 and TRBJ1-5; 8 bases are a match to TRBD1. The sequenced sample was PBMCs or T cells enriched from blood (not recorded which). This TCR was sampled from a woman between 50 and 59 years old who had been exposed to COVID-19. The CDR3: CASSTGQGSNQPQHF. CDR3 nucleotide sequence: TGTGCCAGTAGTACCGGACAGGGTAGCAATCAGCCCCAGCATTTT. Supplemented by reference TRBV19 and TRBJ1-5, the full variable domain reads DGGITQSPKYLFRKEGQNVTLSCEQNLNHDAMYWYRQDPGQGLRLIYYSQIVNDFQKGDIAEGYSVSREKKESFPLTVTSAQKNPTAFYLCASSTGQGSNQPQHFGDGTRLSIL.